The next 12 T cell receptor beta chains were all read from a single sample in a study of glioma-infiltrating T cells after dendritic cell vaccination. The method was immunoSEQ multiplex PCR; TCRdb's version includes in-frame clones alone and lacks a portion of them. The table includes around 73,000 clones, about 80% detected once. The specimen comprised blood, sampled before dendritic cell vaccination. Receptors were obtained from a human donor with glioblastoma.

The rearrangement uses TRBV11-3 and TRBJ2-2; D may be TRBD2 (7 bases). Germline V lookup: CDR1 SGHNT, CDR2 YENEEA. This CDR3 has 14 amino acids. The germline V and J ends were trimmed by 3 bases and 10 bases, with 15 bases remaining between them. CDR3 residues: CASSLGGGSEELFF. CDR3 nucleotide sequence: TGTGCCAGCAGCTTGGGCGGGGGCAGCGAGGAGCTGTTTTTT. Looking up the rest from reference TRBV11-3 and TRBJ2-2 gives the full variable domain: EAGVVQSPRYKIIEKKQPVAFWCNPISGHNTLYWYLQNLGQGPELLIRYENEEAVDDSQLPKDRFSAERLKGVDSTLKIQPAELGDSAVYLCASSLGGGSEELFFGEGSRLTVL.

Only a few counts were recorded for this clone. The junction differs from germline at one of its ends, possibly a read error. This chain joins TRBV6-1 and TRBJ1-2, with a possible D match to TRBD1 (5 bases). The CDR3 totals 9 residues. Germline CDR1 and CDR2: MNHNS and SASEGT. CDR3 coding DNA: TGTCCCCCGTATGGGGCAGTACTCTTC. This translates into CPPYGAVLF.

The chain employs TRBV29-1 and TRBJ1-2, with D possibly being TRBD1 (5 bases). CDR1 and CDR2 (germline): SQVTM, ANQGSEA. This CDR3 has 14 amino acids. The V end was cut by 8 bases, the J end by 0 bases, with 16 bases between. CDR3 in amino acids: CSSGTVKANYGYTF. In DNA, the CDR3 is TGCAGCTCGGGGACTGTAAAAGCTAACTATGGCTACACCTTC.

This chain joins TRBV6-5 and TRBJ1-5; D unclear. The CDR3 has 13 amino acids. The V end lost 5 bases, the J end lost 1 base, and 6 bases lay between the germline ends. Germline CDR1 MNHEY, CDR2 SVGAGI. This CDR3 is CASSTQSNQPQHF. The CDR3 coding sequence is TGTGCCAGCAGTACGCAGAGCAATCAGCCCCAGCATTTT.

The V gene is TRBV2, the J gene TRBJ1-3; D is possibly TRBD1 (6 bases). V shed 11 bases and J shed 6 bases, with 20 bases lying between them. The CDR3 is 14 residues long. The V gene's germline CDR1 is SNHLY and CDR2 FYNNEI. The CDR3 protein is CAGAKGAGVNTIYF. In nucleotides, the CDR3 is TGTGCCGGAGCAAAGGGAGCAGGGGTAAACACCATATATTTT.

The count of this clone is one. This rearrangement joins TRBV5-1 to TRBJ2-4, with D tentatively TRBD1 (6 bases). CDR3 length: 17 amino acids. Trimming cost V 0 bases and J 0 bases, with 13 bases left between them. From germline, CDR1 is SGHRS and CDR2 YFSETQ. In DNA form, the CDR3 reads TGCGCCAGCAGCTTGGCCACAGGGACCCTAGCCAAAAACATTCAGTACTTC. Translation gives CASSLATGTLAKNIQYF.

This rearrangement joins TRBV10-1 to TRBJ1-6; 7 bases map to TRBD1. Per germline, CDR1 WNHNN and CDR2 SYGVQD (reference sequence). Losses at the gene ends were 6 bases for V and 10 bases for J; bases not matched to a gene: 9. This CDR3 has 14 residues. The CDR3 coding sequence is TGCGCCAGCAGAGCAGGGGGAGAGGGATCACCCCTCCACTTT. Encoded protein: CASRAGGEGSPLHF.

This clone was seen repeatedly, ten times or more. The chain recombines TRBV5-6 with TRBJ1-4; no clear D. Germline V gene data show CDR1 as SGHDT and CDR2 as YYEEEE. This CDR3 has 14 amino acids. Trimming removed 4 bases at V and 0 bases at J, with 7 bases between. The CDR3 region has the DNA TGTGCCAGCAGCCAAATTGCAACTAATGAAAAACTGTTTTTT. It specifies CASSQIATNEKLFF.

V is TRBV9 and J is TRBJ2-5; 7 bases map to TRBD1. The V gene end was trimmed by 0 bases and the J gene end by 4 bases; junction bases not matched to a gene: 3. This CDR3 spans 14 amino acids. CDR1 is SGDLS and CDR2 is YYNGEE in the germline V gene. The chain's CDR3 is CASSVGAGGETQYF. In DNA form, the CDR3 reads TGTGCCAGCAGCGTAGGGGCAGGGGGAGAGACCCAGTACTTC.

The J gene is TRBJ2-7, the V gene TRBV7-7, with a weak D call TRBD1 (6 bases). The CDR3 is 16 amino acids. The ends were cut back, 5 bases at V and 3 bases at J, with 20 bases in the middle. The germline V gene encodes CDR1 SSHAT and CDR2 FNYEAQ (reference sequence). The CDR3 region is CASSQGYTGKLYEQYF. As DNA, the CDR3 is TGTGCCAGCAGCCAGGGGTATACGGGGAAACTCTACGAGCAGTACTTC. Full variable domain (rest looked up from reference TRBV7-7 and TRBJ2-7): GAGVSQSPRYKVTKRGQDVTLRCDPISSHATLYWYQQALGQGPEFLTYFNYEAQPDKSGLPSDRFSAERPEGSISTLTIQRTEQRDSAMYRCASSQGYTGKLYEQYFGPGTRLTVT.

This chain connects TRBV5-1 to TRBJ1-5, with 7 positions matching TRBD1. CDR1 SGHRS and CDR2 YFSETQ come from the germline V gene. V lost 1 base, J lost 5 bases, and 3 bases stayed unmatched. The CDR3 has 14 amino acids. CDR3 DNA sequence: TGCGCCAGCAGCTTGTTCACAGGGGATCAGCCCCAGCATTTT. This gives the protein CASSLFTGDQPQHF.

Only a few counts were recorded for this clone. The chain couples TRBV6-6 to TRBJ2-7; the D is unclear. The CDR3 runs 13 residues. The germline CDR1 and CDR2 sequences are MNHNY and SVGAGI (reference sequence). The V end was cut by 6 bases, the J end by 2 bases, with 11 bases between. The CDR3, as DNA: TGTGCCAGCAGACAACCACCGACCTACGAGCAGTACTTC. Its protein product is CASRQPPTYEQYF.